Below, 9 T cell receptor beta chains from the same sample are listed, as sequenced in a study of T-cell reconstitution after alpha-beta-depleted transplantation in children. The TCRbeta library was prepared with unique molecular identifiers. TCRdb reanalysed the PCR reads using MiXCR and keeps one entry per CDR3 protein. The sample holds around 92,000 distinct CDR3 sequences; 10% to 15% are singletons and the top ten take 11% to 15%. This specimen was PBMCs from the stem cell graft donor, taken from the stem cell graft. The source is a human donor who donated a stem cell graft to a child with inherited bone marrow failure.

In its sample, this clonotype was seen many times. V and J are TRBV6-1 and TRBJ1-1, with 7 nucleotides matching TRBD1. The J segment lost 3 bases and the V segment lost 6 bases, leaving 4 bases of the junction unmatched. In germline, CDR1 is MNHNS, CDR2 SASEGT. This CDR3 is 13 amino acids long. The CDR3 nucleotides are TGTGCCAGCAGCGACGGGACAGACACTGAAGCTTTCTTT. This sequence encodes CASSDGTDTEAFF.

This clonotype was picked up a small number of times. The V gene is TRBV7-2, the J gene TRBJ1-3; unclear D gene. The germline CDR1 and CDR2 sequences are SGHTA and FQGNSA. The CDR3 is 15 amino acids. The V end was cut by 4 bases, the J end by 0 bases, with 10 bases between. CDR3 DNA sequence: TGTGCCAGCAGCTCGCACGAGAGCTCTGGAAACACCATATATTTT. This encodes CASSSHESSGNTIYF. Full variable domain (missing parts from reference TRBV7-2 and TRBJ1-3): GAGVSQSPSNKVTEKGKDVELRCDPISGHTALYWYRQSLGQGLEFLIYFQGNSAPDKSGLPSDRFSAERTGGSVSTLTIQRTQQEDSAVYLCASSSHESSGNTIYFGEGSWLTVV.

This clonotype was counted ten times or more. The chain joins TRBV29-1 to TRBJ2-1, with 12 nucleotides matching TRBD1. Trimming cost V 5 bases and J 10 bases; bases outside gene matches: 6. The CDR3 is 13 residues long. Germline values: CDR1 SQVTM, CDR2 ANQGSEA. In DNA, the CDR3 is TGCAGCGTTTGGGACAGGGGGCGGTTGGAGCAGTTCTTC. It yields the protein CSVWDRGRLEQFF.

This clonotype was counted at least ten times. The V call is TRBV7-2, the J call TRBJ2-1; 13 bases fit TRBD2. V shed 5 bases and J 7 bases; nucleotides not matched to a gene: 8. The germline CDR1 and CDR2 sequences are SGHTA and FQGNSA. The length of the CDR3 is 16 residues. DNA for the CDR3: TGTGCCAGCAGCCGAACTAGCGGGGGGGCTAAAAATGAGCAGTTCTTC. Its translation is CASSRTSGGAKNEQFF. Drawing the rest from reference TRBV7-2 and TRBJ2-1, the complete variable domain is GAGVSQSPSNKVTEKGKDVELRCDPISGHTALYWYRQSLGQGLEFLIYFQGNSAPDKSGLPSDRFSAERTGGSVSTLTIQRTQQEDSAVYLCASSRTSGGAKNEQFFGPGTRLTVL.

There are many counts of this clonotype. CDR3 DNA sequence: TGTGCCAGCTCACGCCCCGGGACAGGGGCCTTTGAAGCTTTCTTT. Protein sequence: CASSRPGTGAFEAFF. The V and J genes are TRBV18 and TRBJ1-1, with 10 bases lining up with TRBD1. Germline values: CDR1 KGHSH, CDR2 LQKENI. CDR3 size: 15 residues. V gave up 4 bases and J gave up 7 bases; unmatched junction bases: 9.

This sequence joins TRBV7-2 and TRBJ2-1, with 7 nucleotides matching TRBD2. J lost 2 bases, V lost 10 bases, and 17 bases had no gene match. The CDR3 contains 17 residues. Germline CDR1 and CDR2: SGHTA and FQGNSA. CDR3 region: CAICFLSGGNPYNEQFF. CDR3 DNA sequence: TGTGCCATCTGTTTCTTGTCGGGGGGTAACCCCTACAATGAGCAGTTCTTC. Combining the CDR3 with reference TRBV7-2 and TRBJ2-1 gives the whole variable domain GAGVSQSPSNKVTEKGKDVELRCDPISGHTALYWYRQSLGQGLEFLIYFQGNSAPDKSGLPSDRFSAERTGGSVSTLTIQRTQQEDSAVYLCAICFLSGGNPYNEQFFGPGTRLTVL.

This clonotype was counted ten times or more. V is TRBV15 and J is TRBJ1-4, with D possibly matching TRBD1 (5 bases). V lost 0 bases, J lost 8 bases, and 10 bases lay in between. The CDR3 spans 14 residues. CDR1 and CDR2 from the germline V gene are LNHNV and YYDKDF (reference sequence). In DNA form, the CDR3 reads TGTGCCACCAGCAGAGACAGGGTTGGGGAAAAACTGTTTTTT. It translates to CATSRDRVGEKLFF.

This clonotype was counted at least ten times. The chain combines TRBV5-4 with TRBJ2-3; D is perhaps TRBD1 (5 bases). Trimming removed 0 bases from V and 5 bases from J, with 13 bases in between. Germline V lookup: CDR1 SGHNT, CDR2 YYREEE (reference sequence). The CDR3 runs to 15 residues. This CDR3 reads CASSLVGGAEDTQYF. DNA of the CDR3: TGTGCCAGCAGCTTGGTCGGTGGGGCCGAAGATACGCAGTATTTT.

This chain uses TRBV20-1 with TRBJ1-1, with D possibly matching TRBD1 (5 bases). V shed 3 bases and J shed 4 bases, with 12 bases lying between them. Germline V CDR1 and CDR2: DFQATT, SNEGSKA (reference sequence). The CDR3 length is 13 residues. DNA of the CDR3: TGCAGTGCTAGCAGGGTTTTATCCACTGAAGCTTTCTTT. Its translation is CSASRVLSTEAFF.